This T cell receptor beta chain originates from a study of vaccination effects on CD4 cells after COVID-19. The V gene's germline CDR1 is KGHDR and CDR2 SFDVKD. The CDR3 has 13 residues. V lost 3 bases, J lost 7 bases, and 12 bases lay in between. Comments on this clone: Its antigen is not known.

Measured with immunoSEQ multiplex PCR; TCRdb has only the in-frame clones, and not every one. The table lists around 30,000 clones, 65% of them singletons. ViraFEST expansion of antigen-specific CD4+ T cells with viral peptide pools preceded sequencing. Researchers isolated CD4+ T cells once approximately ten days of culture had elapsed. The vaccine given was either BNT162b2 or mRNA-1273, in two doses. The specimen comprised CD4+ T cells from PBMCs cultured with SARS-CoV-2 spike peptides, sampled after COVID-19 vaccination. This rearrangement joins TRBV24-1 to TRBJ2-7; the D gene could be TRBD1 or TRBD2 (5 bases each). This TCR was recovered from a human donor who received a COVID-19 vaccine. The CDR3 is CATSDGTAREQYF. The CDR3 DNA follows: TGTGCCACCAGTGATGGGACCGCGCGAGAGCAGTACTTC.